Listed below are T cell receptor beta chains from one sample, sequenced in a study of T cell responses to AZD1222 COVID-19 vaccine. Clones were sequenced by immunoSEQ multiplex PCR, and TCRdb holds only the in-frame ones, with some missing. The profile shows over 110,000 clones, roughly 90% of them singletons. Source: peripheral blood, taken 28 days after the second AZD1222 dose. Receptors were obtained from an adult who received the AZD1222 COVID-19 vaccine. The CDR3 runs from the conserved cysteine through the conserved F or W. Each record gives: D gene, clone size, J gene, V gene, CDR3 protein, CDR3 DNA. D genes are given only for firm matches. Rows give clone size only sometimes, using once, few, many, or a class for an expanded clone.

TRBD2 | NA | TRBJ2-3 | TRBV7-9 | CASSGYGGTYTDTQYF | TGTGCCAGCAGCGGGTACGGGGGGACCTACACAGATACGCAGTATTTT
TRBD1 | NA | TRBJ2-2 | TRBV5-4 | CASSWQGGYGELFF | TGTGCCAGCAGCTGGCAAGGGGGCTACGGGGAGCTGTTTTTT
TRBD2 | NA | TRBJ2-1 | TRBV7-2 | CASSSSWREDEQFF | TGTGCCAGCAGCTCATCCTGGCGGGAGGATGAGCAGTTCTTC
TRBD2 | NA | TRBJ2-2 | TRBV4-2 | CASSQLRGANTGELFF | TGTGCCAGCAGCCAACTCCGGGGGGCGAACACCGGGGAGCTGTTTTTT
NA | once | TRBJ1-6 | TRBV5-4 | CASSRYRAVGNSPLHF | TGTGCCAGCAGCAGGTACAGGGCGGTCGGGAATTCACCCCTCCACTTT
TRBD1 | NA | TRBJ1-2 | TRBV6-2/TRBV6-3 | CASSYWTGGANGYTF | TGTGCCAGCAGTTACTGGACAGGGGGCGCGAATGGCTACACCTTC
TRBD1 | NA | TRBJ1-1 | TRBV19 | CASISGTGWINTEAFF | TGTGCCAGTATATCCGGGACAGGGTGGATCAACACTGAAGCTTTCTTT
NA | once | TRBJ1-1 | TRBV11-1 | CASSFARTGEAFF | TGTGCCAGCAGCTTTGCGCGAACGGGGGAAGCTTTCTTT
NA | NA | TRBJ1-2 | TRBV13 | CASSLRSGVGYGYTF | TGTGCCAGCAGCCTGAGGAGCGGGGTGGGCTATGGCTACACCTTC
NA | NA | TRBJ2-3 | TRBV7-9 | CASSIQGVGGTQYF | TGTGCCAGCAGCATACAGGGAGTCGGGGGTACGCAGTATTTT
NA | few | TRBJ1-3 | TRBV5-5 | CASKITGASGNTIYF | TGTGCCAGCAAAATAACAGGAGCCTCTGGAAACACCATATATTTT
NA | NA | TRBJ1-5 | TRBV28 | CASSLDPYQPQHF | TGTGCCAGCAGTCTGGACCCTTATCAGCCCCAGCATTTT
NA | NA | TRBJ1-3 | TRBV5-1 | CASSLTADSGNTIYF | TGCGCCAGCAGCTTGACGGCAGACTCTGGAAACACCATATATTTT
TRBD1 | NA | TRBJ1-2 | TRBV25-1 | CASSEYWGQKSYTF | TGTGCCAGCAGTGAATATTGGGGACAGAAGAGCTACACCTTC
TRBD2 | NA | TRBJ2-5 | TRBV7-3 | CASSLTGLEQETQYF | TGTGCCAGCAGCTTAACAGGACTAGAGCAAGAGACCCAGTACTTC
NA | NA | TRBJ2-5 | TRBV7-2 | CASSTYRETQYF | TGTGCCAGCAGTACATATAGAGAGACCCAGTACTTC
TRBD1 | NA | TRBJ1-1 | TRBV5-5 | CASSLRTGRRNTEAFF | TGTGCCAGCAGCTTGAGGACAGGGCGGAGGAACACTGAAGCTTTCTTT
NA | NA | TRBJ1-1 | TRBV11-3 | CASLRAASGGKNTEAFF | TGTGCCAGCCTTCGGGCTGCCTCGGGTGGTAAGAACACTGAAGCTTTCTTT
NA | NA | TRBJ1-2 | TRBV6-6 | CASSYSIGYTF | TGTGCCAGCAGTTACTCGATAGGCTACACCTTC
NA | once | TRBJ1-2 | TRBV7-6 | CASSPSRGHYGYTF | TGTGCCAGCAGCCCCTCCAGGGGCCACTATGGCTACACCTTC
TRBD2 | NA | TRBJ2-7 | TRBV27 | CASSLSSGSYEQYF | TGTGCCAGCAGTTTATCGAGCGGGAGCTACGAGCAGTACTTC
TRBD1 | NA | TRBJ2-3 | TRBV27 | CASSPQGVSTDTQYF | TGTGCCAGCAGCCCACAGGGGGTTAGCACAGATACGCAGTATTTT
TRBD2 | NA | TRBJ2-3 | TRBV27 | CASSSAGTSLTDTQYF | TGTGCCAGCAGTTCCGCCGGGACTAGCCTTACAGATACGCAGTATTTT
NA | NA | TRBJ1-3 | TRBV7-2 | CASSFPGNTIYF | TGTGCCAGCAGCTTCCCTGGAAACACCATATATTTT